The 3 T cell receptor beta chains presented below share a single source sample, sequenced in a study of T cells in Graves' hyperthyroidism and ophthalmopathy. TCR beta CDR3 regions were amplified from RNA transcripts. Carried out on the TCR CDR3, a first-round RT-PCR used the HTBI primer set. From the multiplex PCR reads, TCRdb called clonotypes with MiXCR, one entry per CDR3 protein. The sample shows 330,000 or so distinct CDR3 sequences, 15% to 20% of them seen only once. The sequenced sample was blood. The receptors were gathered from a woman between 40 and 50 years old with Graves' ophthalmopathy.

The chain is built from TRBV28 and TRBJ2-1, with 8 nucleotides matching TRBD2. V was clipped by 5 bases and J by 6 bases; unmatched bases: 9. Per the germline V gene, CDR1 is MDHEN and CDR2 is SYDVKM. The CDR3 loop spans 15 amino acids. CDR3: CASSERASGFNEQFF. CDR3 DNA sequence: TGTGCCAGCAGTGAAAGGGCTAGCGGGTTCAATGAGCAGTTCTTC. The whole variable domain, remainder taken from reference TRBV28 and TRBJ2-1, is DVKVTQSSRYLVKRTGEKVFLECVQDMDHENMFWYRQDPGLGLRLIYFSYDVKMKEKGDIPEGYSVSREKKERFSLILESASTNQTSMYLCASSERASGFNEQFFGPGTRLTVL.

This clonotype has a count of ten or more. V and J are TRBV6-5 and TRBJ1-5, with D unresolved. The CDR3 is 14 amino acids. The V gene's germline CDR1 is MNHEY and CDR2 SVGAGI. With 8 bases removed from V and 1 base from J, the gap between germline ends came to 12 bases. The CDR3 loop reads CASGPLGSNQPQHF. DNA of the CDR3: TGTGCCAGCGGACCCCTGGGGAGCAATCAGCCCCAGCATTTT.

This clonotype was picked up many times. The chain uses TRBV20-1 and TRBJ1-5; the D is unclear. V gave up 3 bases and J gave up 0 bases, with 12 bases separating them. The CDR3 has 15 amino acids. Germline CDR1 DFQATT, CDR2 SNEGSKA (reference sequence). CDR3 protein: CSASPGILSNQPQHF. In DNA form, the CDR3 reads TGCAGTGCTAGTCCCGGGATACTTAGCAATCAGCCCCAGCATTTT.